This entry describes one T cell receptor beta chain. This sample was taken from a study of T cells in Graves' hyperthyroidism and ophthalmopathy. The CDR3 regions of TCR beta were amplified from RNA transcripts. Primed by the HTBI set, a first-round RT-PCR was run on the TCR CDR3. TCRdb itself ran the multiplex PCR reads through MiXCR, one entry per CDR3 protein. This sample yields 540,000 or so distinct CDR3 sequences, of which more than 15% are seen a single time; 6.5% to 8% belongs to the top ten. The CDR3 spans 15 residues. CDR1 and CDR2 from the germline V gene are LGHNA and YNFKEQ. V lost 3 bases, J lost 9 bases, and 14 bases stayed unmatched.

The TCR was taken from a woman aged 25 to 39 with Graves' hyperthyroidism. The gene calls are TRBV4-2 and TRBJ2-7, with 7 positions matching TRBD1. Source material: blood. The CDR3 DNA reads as TGTGCCAGCAGCCACCCAACAGACAGGGACGGCGGGCAGTACTTC. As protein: CASSHPTDRDGGQYF.